The 27 T cell receptor beta chains given below trace back to one sample, sequenced in a study of metastatic and nonmetastatic thyroid tumors. Each patient came to thyroid surgery without any prior treatment (of any kind). MiXCR was used by TCRdb to re-call the PCR reads. Counted here are around 8,000 clones, roughly 33% occurring once; the ten biggest clones make up 10% to 13%. Material: tumor tissue. All receptors come from a female donor with papillary thyroid cancer or a benign thyroid nodule (not recorded which). Some clones in this sample may be carry-over from other donors' samples.

This clone has at least ten counts. The chain employs TRBV9 and TRBJ2-2, with D maybe TRBD2 (5 bases). Germline CDR1 reads SGDLS; CDR2 reads YYNGEE. Trimming pared 0 bases from V and 6 bases from J, leaving 9 bases between. CDR3 length: 14 residues. The DNA for the CDR3 is TGTGCCAGCAGCGTAGGCCGGGGTGCCGGGGAGCTGTTTTTT. Its translation is CASSVGRGAGELFF.

The chain links TRBV5-1 to TRBJ2-6, with 7 nucleotides matching TRBD2. The CDR3 sequence is 15 residues long. The J segment lost 2 bases and the V segment lost 3 bases, leaving 2 bases of the junction unmatched. Germline CDR1 is SGHRS and CDR2 is YFSETQ. The CDR3 is CASSWGGTGANVLTF. For the CDR3, the DNA is TGCGCCAGCAGCTGGGGGGGTACTGGGGCCAACGTCCTGACTTTC.

This clone was counted many times. The chain joins TRBV7-8 to TRBJ2-1, with D perhaps TRBD1 (5 bases). The V end was cut by 1 base, the J end by 1 base, with 11 bases between. Germline CDR1 SGHVS, CDR2 FQNEAQ. The CDR3 is 16 amino acids. CDR3 sequence reads: CASSLGWQGSYNEQFF. DNA for the CDR3: TGTGCCAGCAGCTTAGGTTGGCAGGGATCCTACAATGAGCAGTTCTTC.

For this clone: Mismatch with germline at one junction end may stem from a read error. The V call is TRBV20-1, the J call TRBJ2-7; unclear D gene. Germline values: CDR1 DFQATT, CDR2 SNEGSKA (reference sequence). The CDR3 contains 10 residues. In nucleotides, the CDR3 is TGCAGTGCTGGCGATTACGACCAGTACTTC. Encoded protein: CSAGDYDQYF.

V is TRBV20-1 and J is TRBJ2-3, with TRBD2 matching 7 bases. Germline CDR1 DFQATT, CDR2 SNEGSKA (reference sequence). There are 14 residues in the CDR3. The ends lost 1 base at V and 3 bases at J; junction bases unmatched: 4. The CDR3 nucleotides are TGCAGTGCTAGAGTACCAGCGGGGACAGATACGCAGTATTTT. Amino acids: CSARVPAGTDTQYF.

A remark on this clone: Because the CDR3 is missing its conserved closing phenylalanine or tryptophan, this is likely a read error. V is TRBV6-5 and J is TRBJ1-2, with D uncertain. CDR3 length equals 15 residues. Deletions cut 2 bases from V and 4 bases from J, with 14 bases between. Per the germline V gene, CDR1 is MNHEY and CDR2 is SVGAGI. The CDR3 protein is CASSYGSVETYGYTI. The CDR3 nucleotides read TGTGCCAGCAGTTACGGCAGTGTCGAAACCTATGGCTACACCATC.

As to this clone: At one boundary the junction diverges from the germline segment, which might be a read error. The chain joins TRBV7-9 to TRBJ2-2; D remains ambiguous. Germline values: CDR1 SEHNR, CDR2 FQNEAQ (reference sequence). This CDR3 is 15 amino acids long. The CDR3 region has the DNA TGTGCCAGCAGTGACCGGGCCATGAACACCGTGGAGCTGTTTTTT. Translating gives CASSDRAMNTVELFF.

This clone was found many times. The genes are TRBV7-9 and TRBJ1-4; a possible D gene is TRBD1 (5 bases). CDR1 and CDR2 (germline): SEHNR, FQNEAQ (reference sequence). V was clipped by 4 bases and J by 6 bases, with 18 bases between them. The CDR3 totals 16 residues. This CDR3 reads CASSWTGAGPHEKLFF. The DNA of the CDR3 is TGTGCCAGCAGCTGGACTGGGGCAGGGCCCCATGAAAAACTGTTTTTT.

CDR3 protein: CASSYSGRADTGELFF. For the CDR3, the DNA is TGCGCCAGCAGCTATAGCGGGAGGGCCGACACCGGGGAGCTGTTTTTT. The chain couples TRBV5-1 to TRBJ2-2, with TRBD2 matching over 11 bases. The germline gives CDR1 SGHRS, CDR2 YFSETQ. V lost 3 bases to trimming and J lost 3 bases; unmatched junction nucleotides: 4. The CDR3 length is 16 residues.

This sequence joins TRBV19 and TRBJ1-1; D remains unclear. Germline CDR1 reads LNHDA; CDR2 reads SQIVND (reference sequence). There are 15 residues in the CDR3. Deletions cut 7 bases from V and 4 bases from J, with 19 bases between. CDR3 DNA: TGTGCCAGTATGTTGTGGTCCTTCGGGTTCACTGAAGCTTTCTTT. Translated: CASMLWSFGFTEAFF.

The rearrangement links TRBV20-1 to TRBJ2-1, with a weak D call TRBD2 (6 bases). V was trimmed by 3 bases and J by 0 bases, leaving 12 bases between them. From germline, CDR1 is DFQATT and CDR2 SNEGSKA (reference sequence). The CDR3 extends over 15 amino acids. DNA of the CDR3: TGCAGTGCTAGTTCGGGCGGGAACTCCTACAATGAGCAGTTCTTC. Translation gives CSASSGGNSYNEQFF.

This clone was found many times. This rearrangement joins TRBV12-3 or TRBV12-4 to TRBJ1-1; D possibly corresponds to TRBD1 (5 bases). Trimming took off 6 bases at V and 5 bases at J, with 13 bases between the two ends. The CDR3 totals 13 residues. CDR3 loop: CASRPQGATEAFF. CDR3 DNA: TGTGCCAGCAGGCCCCAAGGGGCGACTGAAGCTTTCTTT.

J is TRBJ2-7 and V is TRBV20-1; 8 nucleotides align to TRBD2. The ends lost 4 bases at V and 2 bases at J; junction bases unmatched: 1. The CDR3 length is 12 residues. Germline loops: CDR1 DFQATT, CDR2 SNEGSKA (reference sequence). The CDR3 region is CSATGGTYEQYF. DNA for the CDR3: TGCAGTGCTACGGGAGGGACCTACGAGCAGTACTTC.

In its sample, this clone ranks as medium-sized. The DNA of the CDR3 is TGTGCCACCAGTGACCTCAGACAGGGGAGGACTTTCTTT. It codes for CATSDLRQGRTFF. The chain combines TRBV24-1 with TRBJ1-1; TRBD1 agrees at 8 bases. The CDR3 spans 13 residues. In germline, CDR1 is KGHDR, CDR2 SFDVKD. V shed 4 bases and J 12 bases; nucleotides not matched to a gene: 9.

The V and J genes are TRBV6-1 and TRBJ2-3; D may be TRBD1 (5 bases). The V gene lost 2 bases and the J gene lost 3 bases, with 15 bases spanning the gap. The CDR3 extends over 16 amino acids. Germline V gene data show CDR1 as MNHNS and CDR2 as SASEGT. CDR3 coding DNA: TGTGCCAGCAGTGAACAGACAGCGATAAGTACAGATACGCAGTATTTT. Residues: CASSEQTAISTDTQYF.

V usage is TRBV7-2 and J usage is TRBJ2-3; D is ambiguous. V was cut by 10 bases and J by 3 bases, with 11 bases left in between. CDR3 length: 12 residues. Germline V CDR1 and CDR2: SGHTA, FQGNSA. CDR3 nucleotide sequence: TGTGCCATCATTACCGGGACAGATACGCAGTATTTT. Translating gives CAIITGTDTQYF.

The chain uses TRBV11-3 and TRBJ2-7; 7 positions match TRBD2. The germline V gene has CDR1 SGHNT and CDR2 YENEEA. The CDR3 contains 11 residues. V lost 5 bases and J lost 5; bases outside the gene matches: 0. The CDR3 region is CASSLADEQYF. The DNA of the CDR3 is TGTGCCAGCAGCCTAGCGGACGAGCAGTACTTC.

The chain links TRBV28 to TRBJ2-1; 7 bases map to TRBD2. CDR3 length: 14 amino acids. V gave up 2 bases and J gave up 6 bases; unmatched junction bases: 4. Germline CDR1 reads MDHEN; CDR2 reads SYDVKM. CDR3 loop: CASSLGGRGNEQFF. The CDR3 DNA reads as TGTGCCAGCAGTTTAGGCGGGAGAGGCAATGAGCAGTTCTTC.

This sequence joins TRBV4-3 and TRBJ2-7; 9 bases are shared with TRBD1. Losses at the gene ends were 4 bases for V and 5 bases for J; bases not matched to a gene: 6. The germline V gene has CDR1 LGHNA and CDR2 YSLEER. The length of the CDR3 is 14 residues. CDR3 nucleotide sequence: TGCGCCAGCAGCCGGCAAAGGACAGGGGACGAGCAGTACTTC. This sequence encodes CASSRQRTGDEQYF.

This clone was seen more than once but under ten times. In nucleotides, the CDR3 is TGTGCCAGCAGCCCGAGACAGGCTCCTAATTCACCCCTCCACTTT. Amino acid sequence: CASSPRQAPNSPLHF. This chain links TRBV14 with TRBJ1-6; TRBD1 is a possible D gene (6 bases). In germline, CDR1 is SGHDN, CDR2 FVKESK. With 4 bases removed from V and 6 bases from J, the gap between germline ends came to 13 bases. The CDR3 loop spans 15 amino acids.

The V gene is TRBV20-1, the J gene TRBJ1-1; 9 nucleotides match TRBD1. The CDR3 runs to 14 residues. Germline V CDR1 and CDR2: DFQATT, SNEGSKA (reference sequence). Germline trimming cut 2 bases from V and 1 base from J; bases unmatched to any gene: 2. The CDR3 region is CSARSGQGNTEAFF. The CDR3 nucleotides read TGCAGTGCTAGATCGGGACAGGGGAACACTGAAGCTTTCTTT.

By sample share, this clone is medium-sized. V and J are TRBV5-1 and TRBJ1-6; TRBD1 agrees at 7 bases. CDR1 is SGHRS and CDR2 is YFSETQ in the germline V gene. CDR3 length: 13 amino acids. V lost 8 bases to trimming and J lost 8 bases; unmatched junction nucleotides: 7. CDR3 sequence reads: CASSGQIDSPLHF. CDR3 sequence (DNA): TGCGCCAGTTCGGGACAGATTGATTCACCCCTCCACTTT.

This clone has ten or more counts. The V gene is TRBV10-3, the J gene TRBJ1-2; 8 bases line up with TRBD1. In germline, CDR1 is ENHRY, CDR2 SYGVKD. This CDR3 has 13 residues. V lost 5 bases and J lost 8; bases outside the gene matches: 7. The CDR3 sequence: CAISPGQEGGYTF. The CDR3 DNA follows: TGTGCCATCAGTCCGGGACAGGAGGGGGGCTACACCTTC.

The chain is built from TRBV28 and TRBJ1-1; D remains unclear. Trimming shortened V by 6 bases and J by 5 bases, and 19 bases separated the two germline ends. The length of the CDR3 is 15 residues. The V gene's germline CDR1 is MDHEN and CDR2 SYDVKM. The CDR3 DNA reads as TGTGCCAGCAGCCCTGTCCCGGCATTGGGGACTGAAGCTTTCTTT. This sequence encodes CASSPVPALGTEAFF.

This clone was recorded a few times. Its ends do not fully match the called genes, so a read error is possible. V and J are TRBV6-4 and TRBJ2-3, with 9 bases lining up with TRBD2. CDR1 is MRHNA, CDR2 SNTAGT, per germline. The CDR3 is 17 amino acids. The CDR3 region is CASSDYCGGVDSDTQYF. CDR3 nucleotide sequence: TGTGCCAGCAGCGACTACTGCGGGGGGGTTGACTCAGATACGCAGTATTTT.

This clone turned up a few times. V and J are TRBV6-1 and TRBJ2-2; tentative D call: TRBD2 (5 bases). Germline V gene data show CDR1 as MNHNS and CDR2 as SASEGT. Trimming took 6 bases from V and 1 from J, leaving 6 bases between them. There are 13 residues in the CDR3. CDR3 DNA: TGTGCCAGCAGGGGAGTGAACACCGGGGAGCTGTTTTTT. This codes for CASRGVNTGELFF.

Many counts were recorded for this clone. The chain combines TRBV20-1 with TRBJ2-1, with TRBD2 as a possible D gene (5 bases). V dropped 6 bases and J dropped 4 bases, with 7 bases sitting between them. CDR3 length: 11 residues. Germline CDR1 is DFQATT and CDR2 is SNEGSKA (reference sequence). Here the CDR3 reads CSARGYNEQFF. DNA of the CDR3: TGCAGTGCGCGAGGGTACAATGAGCAGTTCTTC.